The T cell receptor beta chain described here comes from a study of CD8 T cells in ankylosing spondylitis. Generation of TCR beta libraries employed quantitative 5'-RACE incorporating molecular barcodes. TCRdb ran MiXCR on the 5' RACE reads and lists one entry per CDR3 protein. The sample consists of some 130,000 distinct CDR3 sequences, roughly 17% of them appearing once. V lost 1 base and J lost 4; bases outside the gene matches: 11. The CDR3 length is 17 residues. CDR1 MDHEN and CDR2 SYDVKM come from the germline V gene. Whole-study findings and limits: The clones that were linked to disease were reported to be significantly enriched in matched synovial fluid samples from ankylosing spondylitis patients. In reactive arthritis synovial fluid and blood, some motif variants had been reported before. Clones linked with disease were CD8+ and fairly uncommon in the peripheral blood. A TCR beta motif of 7 to 9 highly homologous variants seemed to mark ankylosing spondylitis blood.

This clonotype turned up a few times. As yet, its antigen is unknown. The V call is TRBV28, the J call TRBJ2-5, with 8 positions matching TRBD1. The TCR sequence derives from a male donor with ankylosing spondylitis. What was sequenced was blood, either unsorted or a sorted T cell fraction (not recorded which). The CDR3 loop reads CASSLFSTGVPPETQYF. The CDR3 DNA is TGTGCCAGCAGTTTATTTTCGACAGGGGTTCCGCCAGAGACCCAGTACTTC.